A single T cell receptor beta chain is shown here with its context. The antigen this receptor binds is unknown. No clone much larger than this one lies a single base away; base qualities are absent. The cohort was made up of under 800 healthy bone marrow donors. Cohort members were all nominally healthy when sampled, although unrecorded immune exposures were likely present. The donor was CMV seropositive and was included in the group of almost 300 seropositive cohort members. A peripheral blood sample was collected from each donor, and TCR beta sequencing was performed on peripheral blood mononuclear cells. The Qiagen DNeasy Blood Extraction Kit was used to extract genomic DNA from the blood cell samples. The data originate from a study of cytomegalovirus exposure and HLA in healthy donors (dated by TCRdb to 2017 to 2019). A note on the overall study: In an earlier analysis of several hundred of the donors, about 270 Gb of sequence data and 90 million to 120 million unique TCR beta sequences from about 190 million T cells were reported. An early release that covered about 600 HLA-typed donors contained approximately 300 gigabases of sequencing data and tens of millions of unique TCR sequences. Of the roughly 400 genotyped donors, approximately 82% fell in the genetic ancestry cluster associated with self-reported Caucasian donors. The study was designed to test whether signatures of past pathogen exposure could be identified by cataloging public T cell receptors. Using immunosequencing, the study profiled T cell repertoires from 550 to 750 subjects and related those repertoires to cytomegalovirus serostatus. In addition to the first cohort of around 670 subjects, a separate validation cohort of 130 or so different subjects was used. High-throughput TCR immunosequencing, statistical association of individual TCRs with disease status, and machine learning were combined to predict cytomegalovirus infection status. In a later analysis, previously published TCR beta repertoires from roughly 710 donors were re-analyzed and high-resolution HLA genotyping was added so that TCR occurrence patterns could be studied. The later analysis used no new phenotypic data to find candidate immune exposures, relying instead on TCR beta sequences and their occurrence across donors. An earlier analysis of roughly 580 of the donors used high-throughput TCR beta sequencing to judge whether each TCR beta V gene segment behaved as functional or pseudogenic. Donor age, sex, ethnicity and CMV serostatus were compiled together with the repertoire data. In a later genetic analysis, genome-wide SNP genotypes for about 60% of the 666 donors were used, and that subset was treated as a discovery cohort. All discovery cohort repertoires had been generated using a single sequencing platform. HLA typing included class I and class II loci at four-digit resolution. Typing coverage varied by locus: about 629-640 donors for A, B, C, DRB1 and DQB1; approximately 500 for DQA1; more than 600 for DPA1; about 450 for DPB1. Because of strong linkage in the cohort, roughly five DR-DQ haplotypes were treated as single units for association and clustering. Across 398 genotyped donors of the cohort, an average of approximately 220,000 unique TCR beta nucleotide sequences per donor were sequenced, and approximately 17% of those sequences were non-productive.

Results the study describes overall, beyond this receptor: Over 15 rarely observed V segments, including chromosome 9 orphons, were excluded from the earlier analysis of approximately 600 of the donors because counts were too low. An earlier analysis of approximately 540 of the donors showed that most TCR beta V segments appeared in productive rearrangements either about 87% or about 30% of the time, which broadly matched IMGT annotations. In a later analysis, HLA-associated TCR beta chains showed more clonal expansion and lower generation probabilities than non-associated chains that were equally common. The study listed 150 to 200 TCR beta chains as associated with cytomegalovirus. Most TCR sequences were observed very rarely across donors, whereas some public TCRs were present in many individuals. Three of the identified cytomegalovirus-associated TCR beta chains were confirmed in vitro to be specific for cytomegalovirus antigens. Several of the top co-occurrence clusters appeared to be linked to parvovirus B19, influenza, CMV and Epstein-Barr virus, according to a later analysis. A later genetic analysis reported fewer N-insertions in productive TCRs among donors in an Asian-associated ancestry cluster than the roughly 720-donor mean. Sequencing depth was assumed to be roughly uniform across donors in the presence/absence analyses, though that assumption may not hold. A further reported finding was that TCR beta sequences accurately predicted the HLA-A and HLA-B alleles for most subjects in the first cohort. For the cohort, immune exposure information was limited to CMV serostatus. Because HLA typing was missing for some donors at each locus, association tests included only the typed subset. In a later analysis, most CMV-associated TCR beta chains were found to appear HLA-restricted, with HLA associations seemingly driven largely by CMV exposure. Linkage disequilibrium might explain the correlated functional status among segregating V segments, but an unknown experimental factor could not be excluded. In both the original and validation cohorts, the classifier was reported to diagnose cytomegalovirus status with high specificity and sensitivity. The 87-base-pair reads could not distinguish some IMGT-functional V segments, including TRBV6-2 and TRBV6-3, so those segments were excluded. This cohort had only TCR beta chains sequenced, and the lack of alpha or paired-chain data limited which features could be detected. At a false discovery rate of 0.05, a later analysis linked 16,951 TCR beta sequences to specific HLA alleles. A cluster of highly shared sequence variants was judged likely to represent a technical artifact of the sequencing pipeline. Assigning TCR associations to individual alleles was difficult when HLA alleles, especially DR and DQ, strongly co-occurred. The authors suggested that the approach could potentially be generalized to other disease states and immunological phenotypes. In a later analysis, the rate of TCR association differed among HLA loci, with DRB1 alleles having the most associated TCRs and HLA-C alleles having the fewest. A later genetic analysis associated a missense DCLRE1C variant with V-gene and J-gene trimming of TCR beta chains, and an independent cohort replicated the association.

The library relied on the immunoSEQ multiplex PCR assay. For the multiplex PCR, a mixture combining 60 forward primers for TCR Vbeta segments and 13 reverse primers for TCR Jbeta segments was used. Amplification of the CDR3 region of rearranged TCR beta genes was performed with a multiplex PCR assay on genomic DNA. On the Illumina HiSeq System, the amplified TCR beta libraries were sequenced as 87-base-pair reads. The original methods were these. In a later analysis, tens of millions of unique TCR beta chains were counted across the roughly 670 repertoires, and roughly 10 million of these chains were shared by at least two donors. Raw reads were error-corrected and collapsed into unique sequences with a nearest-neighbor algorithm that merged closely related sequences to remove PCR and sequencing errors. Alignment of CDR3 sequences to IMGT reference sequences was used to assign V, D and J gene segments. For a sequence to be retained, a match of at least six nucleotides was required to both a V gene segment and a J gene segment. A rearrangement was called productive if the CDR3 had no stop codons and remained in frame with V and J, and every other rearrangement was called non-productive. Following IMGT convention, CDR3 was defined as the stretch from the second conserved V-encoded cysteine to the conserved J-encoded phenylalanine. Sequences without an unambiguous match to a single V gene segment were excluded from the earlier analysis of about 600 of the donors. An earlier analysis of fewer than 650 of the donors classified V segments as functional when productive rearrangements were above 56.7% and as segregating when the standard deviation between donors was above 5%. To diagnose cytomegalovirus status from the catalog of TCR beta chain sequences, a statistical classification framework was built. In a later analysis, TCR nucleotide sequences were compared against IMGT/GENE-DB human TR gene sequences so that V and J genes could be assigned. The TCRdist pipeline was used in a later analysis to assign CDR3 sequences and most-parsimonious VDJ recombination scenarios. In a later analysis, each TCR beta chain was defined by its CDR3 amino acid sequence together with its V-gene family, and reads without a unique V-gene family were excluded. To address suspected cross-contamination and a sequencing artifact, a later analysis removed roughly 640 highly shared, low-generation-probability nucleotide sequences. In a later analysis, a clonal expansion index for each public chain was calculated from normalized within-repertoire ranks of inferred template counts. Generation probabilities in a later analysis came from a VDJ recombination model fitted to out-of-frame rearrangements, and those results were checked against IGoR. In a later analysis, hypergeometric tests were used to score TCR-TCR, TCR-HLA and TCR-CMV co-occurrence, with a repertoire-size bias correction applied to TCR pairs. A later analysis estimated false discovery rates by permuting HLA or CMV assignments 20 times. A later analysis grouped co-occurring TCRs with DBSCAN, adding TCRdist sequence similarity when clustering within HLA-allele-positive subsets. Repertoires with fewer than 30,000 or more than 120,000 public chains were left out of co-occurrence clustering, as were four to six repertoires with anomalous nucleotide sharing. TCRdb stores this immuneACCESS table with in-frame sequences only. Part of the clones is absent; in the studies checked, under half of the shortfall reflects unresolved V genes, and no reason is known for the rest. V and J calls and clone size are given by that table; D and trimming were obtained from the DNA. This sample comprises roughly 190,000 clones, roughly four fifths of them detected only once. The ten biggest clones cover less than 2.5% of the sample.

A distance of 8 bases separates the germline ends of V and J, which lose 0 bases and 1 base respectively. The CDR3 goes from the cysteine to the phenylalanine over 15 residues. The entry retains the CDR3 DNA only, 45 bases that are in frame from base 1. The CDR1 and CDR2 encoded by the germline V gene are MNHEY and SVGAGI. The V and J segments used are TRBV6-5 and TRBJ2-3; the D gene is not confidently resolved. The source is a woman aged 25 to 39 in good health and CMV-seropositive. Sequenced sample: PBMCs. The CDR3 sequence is CASSYSMIGTDTQYF. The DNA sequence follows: TGTGCCAGCAGTTACTCGATGATAGGCACAGATACGCAGTATTTT.